Listed here are 8 T cell receptor beta chains from one sample, sequenced in a study of human T cells and chemical hapten exposure. The time point denotes: patch test 1, 2 weeks after DPC sensitization. This sample's treatment: therapeutic diphenylcyclopropenone sensitization with weekly scalp DPC. MiXCR, run by TCRdb on the RACE reads, gives a single entry per CDR3 protein. Among tens of thousands of distinct CDR3 sequences listed, around 7.8% were seen once. The specimen was whole blood, collected in connection with sensitization to the hapten diphenylcyclopropenone (DPC). These TCRs come from a woman aged 30 to 39 with alopecia areata. Some clones in this sample may be carry-over from other donors' samples.

The sample holds many counts of this clonotype. J is TRBJ2-1 and V is TRBV7-2; D gene ambiguous. Germline lookup yields CDR1 SGHTA and CDR2 FQGNSA. The length of the CDR3 is 12 residues. V was cut by 3 bases and J by 2 bases, with 2 bases left in between. This chain's CDR3 is CASSFTYNEQFF. Here the CDR3 DNA reads TGTGCCAGCAGCTTCACCTACAATGAGCAGTTCTTC.

Many counts were recorded for this clonotype. The CDR3 DNA reads as TGCAGCGCACAAGGGACAGGGGGCAGGACTCTTAATGAAGCTTTCTTT. This encodes CSAQGTGGRTLNEAFF. This rearrangement joins TRBV29-1 to TRBJ1-1; 12 nucleotides line up with TRBD1. The CDR3 is made up of 16 amino acids. Trimming at V came to 7 bases and at J to 7 bases, leaving 16 bases not matched to a gene. The germline gives CDR1 SQVTM, CDR2 ANQGSEA.

This clonotype was counted between two and nine times. The chain joins TRBV6-1 to TRBJ1-2; possibly TRBD1 for D (5 bases). V was cut by 3 bases and J by 5 bases, with 10 bases left in between. In germline, CDR1 is MNHNS, CDR2 SASEGT. The CDR3 has 13 amino acids. Here the CDR3 DNA reads TGTGCCAGCAGTGAGGGACTATCGTATGGCTACACCTTC. It is translated as CASSEGLSYGYTF.

At least ten counts were recorded for this clonotype. The rearrangement joins TRBV12-3 or TRBV12-4 to TRBJ2-1, with TRBD2 matching 8 bases. With V trimmed by 6 bases and J by 0 bases, 4 bases remained unmatched. The CDR3 runs to 15 residues. In DNA, the CDR3 is TGTGCCAGCAGCCTTACTAGCGGCTCCTACAATGAGCAGTTCTTC. This sequence encodes CASSLTSGSYNEQFF.

This clonotype was detected only a few times. The V call is TRBV3-1, the J call TRBJ1-2, with D unclear. The CDR3 runs to 12 residues. V was shortened by 1 base and J by 6 bases, with 6 bases between the two germline ends. Germline CDR1 and CDR2: LGHDT and YNNKEL (reference sequence). The CDR3 protein is CASSQGVDGYTF. In DNA, the CDR3 is TGTGCCAGCAGCCAAGGTGTTGATGGCTACACCTTC.

This clonotype was counted at least ten times. V usage is TRBV6-4 and J usage is TRBJ2-3, with D tentatively TRBD1 (6 bases). In germline, CDR1 is MRHNA, CDR2 SNTAGT. This CDR3 has 16 residues. Trimming shortened V by 0 bases and J by 2 bases, and 12 bases separated the two germline ends. DNA for the CDR3: TGTGCCAGCAGTGACTCCTCAGGGGACCCCACAGATACGCAGTATTTT. It is translated as CASSDSSGDPTDTQYF.

This chain joins TRBV25-1 and TRBJ1-5; possible D gene TRBD1, 5 bases. From germline, CDR1 is MGHDK and CDR2 SYGVNS. V dropped 3 bases and J dropped 0 bases, with 12 bases sitting between them. The CDR3 is 16 residues long. CDR3 loop: CASSEGPIYSNQPQHF. The CDR3 region has the DNA TGTGCCAGCAGTGAGGGACCCATTTATAGCAATCAGCCCCAGCATTTT.

This clonotype was seen at least ten times. The V gene is TRBV18, the J gene TRBJ1-3; D uncertain. The germline V and J ends were trimmed by 3 bases and 1 base, with 7 bases remaining between them. CDR3 size: 14 residues. The germline CDR1 and CDR2 sequences are KGHSH and LQKENI. The CDR3 sequence is CASSPEGSGNTIYF. CDR3 sequence (DNA): TGTGCCAGCTCACCGGAAGGGTCTGGAAACACCATATATTTT.